Below, one T cell receptor (beta chain) is given with its context. What it binds is unknown. The data originate from a study of T cell repertoires in cytomegalovirus infection. Looking at the study overall: Carrying CMV and the relevant HLA type showed in public TCR beta signatures.

TCRdb itself ran the reads through MiXCR, one entry per CDR3 protein. This sample has about 160,000 distinct CDR3 sequences; about 20% occur once, and the top ten carry about 25%. Study results and caveats: The ex vivo response was dominated by HLA-C-restricted CMV-specific TCR beta clonotypes.

CDR1 and CDR2 from the germline V gene are SEHNR and FQNEAQ (reference sequence). V dropped 1 base and J dropped 3 bases, with 18 bases sitting between them. CDR3 size: 17 residues. This sample comprised CD8+ T cells from cultured PBMCs, obtained from culture after CMV antigen stimulation. This TCR was recovered from a human donor in good health (CMV status not recorded). Some clones in this sample may be carry-over from other donors' samples. The rearrangement joins TRBV7-9 to TRBJ1-2; tentative D call: TRBD1 (5 bases). The chain's CDR3 is CASSLDLPGSIDYGYTF. In nucleotides, the CDR3 is TGTGCCAGCAGCTTAGATCTTCCAGGGTCGATTGACTATGGCTACACCTTC.